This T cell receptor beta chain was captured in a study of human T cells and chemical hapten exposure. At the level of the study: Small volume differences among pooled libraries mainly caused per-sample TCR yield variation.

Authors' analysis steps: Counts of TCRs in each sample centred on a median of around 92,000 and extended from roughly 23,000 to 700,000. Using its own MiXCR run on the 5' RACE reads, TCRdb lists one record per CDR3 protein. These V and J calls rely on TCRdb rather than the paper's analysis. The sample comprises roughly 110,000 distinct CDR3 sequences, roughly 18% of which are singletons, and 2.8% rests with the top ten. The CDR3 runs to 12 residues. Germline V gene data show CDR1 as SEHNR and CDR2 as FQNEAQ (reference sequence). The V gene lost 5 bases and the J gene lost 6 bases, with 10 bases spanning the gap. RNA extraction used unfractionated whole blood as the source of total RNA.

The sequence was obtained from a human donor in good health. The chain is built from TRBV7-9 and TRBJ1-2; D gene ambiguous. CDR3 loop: CASSAGRHGYTF. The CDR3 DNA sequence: TGTGCCAGCAGCGCAGGACGTCATGGCTACACCTTC.